This entry features one T cell receptor (beta chain) sequence. The antigen is unknown. The data stem from a study of T cells in localized non-small cell lung cancer. General study results and limits: Patients showing higher blood T cell density tended to see longer overall survival. Adjacent lung exhibited a median of about 50 among the 100 most abundant tumor clones. It remains possible that heterogeneity exists, since only one tumor region was sequenced. Uninvolved adjacent lung, not tumor, had the highest T cell clonality.

This CDR3 region has 14 residues. With 5 bases clipped from V and 7 bases from J, the junction kept 9 bases outside the gene matches. Germline V gene lookup returns CDR1 SGHKS and CDR2 YYEKEE (reference sequence). Sequenced by immunoSEQ multiplex PCR; TCRdb stores in-frame clones only, minus some. This table has about 17,000 clones, around 88% appearing once. The TCR originated in a male donor at least 60 years old with stage III lung adenocarcinoma. The sample was peripheral blood, taken before any cancer treatment. The rearrangement uses TRBV5-5 and TRBJ2-1; 7 bases map to TRBD1. The CDR3 region is CASSSTTGVNEQFF. In DNA, the CDR3 is TGTGCCAGCAGTTCTACTACAGGGGTGAATGAGCAGTTCTTC.